The 6 T cell receptor beta chains below come from one sample, sequenced in a study of T-cell memory formation after mild COVID-19 (dated by TCRdb to the early 2020s). Library preparation employed 5' RACE. Data came from an Illumina NovaSeq 6000. TCRdb trimmed public reads at Q25 via fastp, called clones via MiXCR and kept in-frame beta chains. Each entry merges the rows of one CDR3 protein and shows their most common DNA and genes. Across this sample there are around 160,000 distinct CDR3 sequences, with approximately 10% seen only once. Together, the top ten hold 3.5% to 4.5% of the sample. The source material was PBMCs or a T cell subset sorted from them (not recorded which). Receptors originate from a young man who had mild COVID-19 (a few samples of this study predate the infection). The sample titles of this study are shuffled in the database, so cell type and time point are left out; the donor was told from shared clones.

The sample holds a few counts of this clonotype. The chain links TRBV10-1 to TRBJ2-2, with D uncertain. CDR1 is WNHNN and CDR2 is SYGVQD in the germline V gene (reference sequence). Trimming cost V 11 bases and J 6 bases, with 1 base left between them. The CDR3 loop spans 8 amino acids. CDR3 region: CASGELFF. The CDR3 DNA follows: TGCGCCTCCGGGGAGCTGTTTTTT.

This clonotype was seen only a few times. The gene calls are TRBV5-1 and TRBJ2-1, with D possibly TRBD1 on 6 matching bases. CDR3 length: 14 amino acids. CDR1 is SGHRS, CDR2 YFSETQ, per germline. Trimming removed 4 bases at V and 8 bases at J, with 16 bases between. The CDR3 region has the DNA TGCGCCAGCAGCACGACCCACAGGGACGATGAGCAGTTCTTC. Translating it yields CASSTTHRDDEQFF.

V gene TRBV6-6 combines with J gene TRBJ2-3; tentative D call: TRBD1 (6 bases). Germline V gene sequence: CDR1 MNHNY, CDR2 SVGAGI (reference sequence). V was shortened by 6 bases and J by 4 bases, with 11 bases between the two germline ends. The CDR3 has 13 residues. The CDR3 reads CASRLQGADTQYF. The CDR3 nucleotides read TGTGCCAGCAGGTTACAGGGCGCAGATACGCAGTATTTT.

This clonotype was counted between two and nine times. J is TRBJ2-5 and V is TRBV20-1; D is ambiguous. V was clipped by 2 bases and J by 1 base, with 5 bases between them. The CDR3 covers 12 residues. Germline CDR1 reads DFQATT; CDR2 reads SNEGSKA (reference sequence). This CDR3 is CSARFGQETQYF. The CDR3, as DNA: TGCAGTGCTAGATTTGGCCAAGAGACCCAGTACTTC.

This clonotype was seen more than once but under ten times. The chain combines TRBV20-1 with TRBJ2-1, with no clear D. CDR1 and CDR2 from the germline V gene are DFQATT and SNEGSKA (reference sequence). Trimming cost V 6 bases and J 0 bases, with 12 bases left between them. The CDR3 covers 14 residues. CDR3 nucleotides: TGCAGTGCGCGCCGCGGCAGCTCCTACAATGAGCAGTTCTTC. This codes for CSARRGSSYNEQFF.

This clonotype was found a few times. The rearrangement uses TRBV20-1 and TRBJ2-7; no firm D call. The CDR3 has 11 amino acids. V shed 7 bases and J shed 2 bases, with 9 bases lying between them. The germline V gene encodes CDR1 DFQATT and CDR2 SNEGSKA (reference sequence). In nucleotides, the CDR3 is TGCAGTGTTGACAACCCCTACGAGCAGTACGTC. Protein sequence: CSVDNPYEQYV.